One and the same sample provided the 16 T cell receptor beta chains below, sequenced in a study of cytomegalovirus exposure and HLA in healthy donors. 60 Vbeta and 13 Jbeta primers were used in PCR. TCRdb's copy holds only in-frame clones and misses some; the assay was immunoSEQ multiplex PCR. This table holds some 180,000 clones, around 85% found once. Sequenced input: PBMCs. The receptor source for this set is a woman in her forties or fifties in good health and CMV-seronegative.

The V gene is TRBV19, the J gene TRBJ2-2; D perhaps matches TRBD1 (5 bases). The CDR3 consists of 15 residues. Trimming pared 5 bases from V and 7 bases from J, leaving 17 bases between. Per the germline V gene, CDR1 is LNHDA and CDR2 is SQIVND (reference sequence). The CDR3 nucleotides are TGTGCCAGTAGTGAAATAGAGGCAGGGAACGGGGAGCTGTTTTTT. This translates into CASSEIEAGNGELFF.

The rearrangement links TRBV7-8 to TRBJ1-1; 8 bases map to TRBD1. Germline CDR1 SGHVS, CDR2 FQNEAQ. This CDR3 region has 15 residues. The ends lost 1 base at V and 4 bases at J; junction bases unmatched: 5. The DNA for the CDR3 is TGTGCCAGCAGCTTAGTGGCAGGGGGCTTCACTGAAGCTTTCTTT. As protein: CASSLVAGGFTEAFF.

On this clone: The junction departs from the called germline gene at one end, perhaps through a read error. V gene TRBV2 combines with J gene TRBJ2-3; no clear D gene. CDR3 length: 11 residues. CDR1 and CDR2 from the germline V gene are SNHLY and FYNNEI. The CDR3 sequence is CASSEYSLRLF. CDR3 nucleotides: TGTGCCAGCAGTGAATATAGCCTACGCCTTTTT.

The J gene is TRBJ2-5, the V gene TRBV6-1, with D possibly TRBD2 on 6 matching bases. CDR1 MNHNS and CDR2 SASEGT come from the germline V gene. This CDR3 has 14 amino acids. Trimming took 6 bases from V and 4 from J, leaving 15 bases between them. The CDR3 loop reads CASRAEAGLETQYF. The DNA for the CDR3 is TGTGCCAGCAGGGCAGAAGCGGGCCTAGAGACCCAGTACTTC.

The chain uses TRBV7-8 and TRBJ1-5, with 10 positions matching TRBD1. The V gene's germline CDR1 is SGHVS and CDR2 FQNEAQ. The CDR3 is made up of 17 amino acids. Trimming cost V 2 bases and J 3 bases; bases outside gene matches: 7. The CDR3 protein is CASSLPGQGPPNQPQHF. The CDR3 DNA follows: TGTGCCAGCAGCTTACCGGGACAGGGGCCCCCCAATCAGCCCCAGCATTTT.

The rearrangement uses TRBV28 and TRBJ1-1; 8 bases fit TRBD1. Germline assignment: CDR1 MDHEN and CDR2 SYDVKM. V gave up 7 bases and J gave up 6 bases; unmatched junction bases: 7. The CDR3 consists of 13 residues. CDR3 sequence (DNA): TGTGCCAGCACCATTACAGGGGGGGCTGAAGCTTTCTTT. Translating gives CASTITGGAEAFF.

V and J are TRBV28 and TRBJ1-4, with no clear D. CDR3 size: 15 residues. Trimming took 8 bases from V and 9 from J, leaving 22 bases between them. Germline CDR1 reads MDHEN; CDR2 reads SYDVKM. CDR3 sequence (DNA): TGTGCCAGCGTTGGGAGGTGGGGTAGGATGAAAAAACTGTTTTTT. Protein product: CASVGRWGRMKKLFF. The full variable domain, in which reference TRBV28 and TRBJ1-4 provide the parts outside the CDR3, is DVKVTQSSRYLVKRTGEKVFLECVQDMDHENMFWYRQDPGLGLRLIYFSYDVKMKEKGDIPEGYSVSREKKERFSLILESASTNQTSMYLCASVGRWGRMKKLFFGSGTQLSVL.

The gene calls are TRBV6-1 and TRBJ2-1; 8 bases agree with TRBD2. With V trimmed by 4 bases and J by 6 bases, 5 bases remained unmatched. Germline CDR1 MNHNS, CDR2 SASEGT. The CDR3 is made up of 14 amino acids. Written as DNA, the CDR3 is TGTGCCAGCAGTGCAAGTAGCGGGATCAATGAGCAGTTCTTC. This encodes CASSASSGINEQFF.

The chain is built from TRBV7-9 and TRBJ2-7; perhaps TRBD1 as D (6 bases). V dropped 3 bases and J dropped 4 bases, with 7 bases sitting between them. The CDR3 consists of 12 residues. Germline V gene lookup returns CDR1 SEHNR and CDR2 FQNEAQ (reference sequence). The CDR3 protein is CASSFDRYEQYF. CDR3 coding DNA: TGTGCCAGCAGCTTCGACAGGTACGAGCAGTACTTC.

The chain employs TRBV19 and TRBJ1-2; TRBD1 aligns across 10 bases. Trimming at V came to 3 bases and at J to 8 bases, leaving 6 bases not matched to a gene. The CDR3 runs 14 residues. Germline-derived CDR1 and CDR2 are LNHDA and SQIVND (reference sequence). CDR3 loop: CASSMGGQGSGYTF. In DNA form, the CDR3 reads TGTGCCAGTAGTATGGGGGGACAGGGGAGCGGCTACACCTTC.

The rearrangement links TRBV7-2 to TRBJ2-7; tentatively, D is TRBD1 (5 bases). V lost 0 bases to trimming and J lost 0 bases, with 12 bases between them. CDR3 size: 16 residues. Germline V gives CDR1 SGHTA, CDR2 FQGNSA. The CDR3 loop is CASSLARAGTSYEQYF. CDR3 nucleotide sequence: TGTGCCAGCAGCTTAGCCAGGGCCGGAACCTCCTACGAGCAGTACTTC.

This chain joins TRBV19 and TRBJ2-3, with 9 bases aligning to TRBD1. Per germline, CDR1 LNHDA and CDR2 SQIVND (reference sequence). This CDR3 spans 15 amino acids. V shed 4 bases, J shed 1 base, and the junction held 3 bases outside the gene matches. The CDR3 spells CASSKGQGRTDTQYF. Here the CDR3 DNA reads TGTGCCAGTAGTAAGGGACAGGGCCGCACAGATACGCAGTATTTT.

The chain uses TRBV30 and TRBJ2-2, with TRBD2 identical over 11 bases. Germline V gene sequence: CDR1 GTSNPN, CDR2 SVGIG (reference sequence). V trimming: 2 bases; J trimming: 5 bases; junction bases outside the gene matches: 13. The CDR3 runs to 18 residues. Here the CDR3 DNA reads TGTGCCTGGAGTCCCCTGTGGGTAGCGGGAGGGGAGACCGGGGAGCTGTTTTTT. It specifies CAWSPLWVAGGETGELFF.

This chain connects TRBV21-1 to TRBJ1-3; no check of the table's D call, TRBD1, against the DNA was made. TRBV21-1 is flagged as a pseudogene. This CDR3 is 16 amino acids long. As DNA, the CDR3 is TGTGCCAGCAGCAAAGAGGACAGGGGGAGCGGAAACACCATATATTTT. Its translation: CASSKEDRGSGNTIYF.

In regard to this clone: Within the sample, other DNA sequences also encode this same CDR3. V and J are TRBV19 and TRBJ2-2; 11 nucleotides match TRBD2. V dropped 5 bases and J dropped 5; count of bases not matched to a gene: 4. This CDR3 spans 15 amino acids. Per germline, CDR1 LNHDA and CDR2 SQIVND (reference sequence). In DNA, the CDR3 is TGTGCCAGTAGTCCTAGCGGGAGGAGAACCGGGGAGCTGTTTTTT. Amino acid sequence: CASSPSGRRTGELFF.

This rearrangement joins TRBV7-2 to TRBJ2-5; D not resolved. The CDR3 loop spans 15 amino acids. The V and J ends lost 2 bases and 5 bases respectively, with 15 bases between them. The V gene's germline CDR1 is SGHTA and CDR2 FQGNSA. Written as DNA, the CDR3 is TGTGCCAGCAGCTTATTAAGGAGCCTAGACGAGACCCAGTACTTC. Translation: CASSLLRSLDETQYF.